One and the same sample provided the 10 T cell receptor beta chains below, sequenced in a study of blood T cells in healthy people across ages. The use of a sample-barcoded 5' primer and a J-beta primer mix characterized a second PCR of about 7 to 12 cycles. TCRdb recomputed calls from the 5' RACE reads with MiXCR, one row per CDR3 protein. The sample carries about 680,000 distinct CDR3 sequences, roughly 49% recorded once. The sequencing input was blood. The receptor source for this set is a woman aged 60-75 years in good health.

Only a few counts were recorded for this clonotype. This sequence joins TRBV7-3 and TRBJ2-1; TRBD2 matches 12 bases. The V and J ends lost 5 bases and 9 bases, in that order; junction bases with no gene match: 8. This CDR3 comprises 15 residues. From germline, CDR1 is SGHTA and CDR2 FQGTGA. The CDR3 loop reads CASSERLAGVGEQFF. The CDR3 nucleotides are TGTGCCAGCAGCGAACGACTAGCGGGAGTTGGTGAGCAGTTCTTC.

The table lists this clonotype with many counts. This rearrangement joins TRBV7-2 to TRBJ2-1, with a possible D match to TRBD2 (6 bases). Trimming shortened V by 4 bases and J by 3 bases, and 22 bases separated the two germline ends. Germline CDR1 reads SGHTA; CDR2 reads FQGNSA. The CDR3 consists of 18 residues. The CDR3: CASSSTALLPGSYNEQFF. CDR3 nucleotides: TGTGCCAGCAGCTCAACTGCCCTCCTACCCGGGAGCTACAATGAGCAGTTCTTC.

This clonotype appeared many times. The chain is built from TRBV7-2 and TRBJ1-5; D is unresolved. Germline CDR1 is SGHTA and CDR2 is FQGNSA. The CDR3 is made up of 14 amino acids. Trimming pared 1 base from V and 10 bases from J, leaving 14 bases between. CDR3 amino acids: CASSLVLSGSPQHF. The CDR3 nucleotides read TGTGCCAGCAGCTTAGTACTTTCCGGCTCACCCCAGCATTTT.

J is TRBJ2-1 and V is TRBV6-5; 11 nucleotides agree with TRBD2. Losses at the gene ends were 6 bases for V and 5 bases for J; bases not matched to a gene: 6. The CDR3 runs to 15 residues. Germline CDR1 MNHEY, CDR2 SVGAGI. Here the CDR3 reads CASSGGTSGNNEQFF. CDR3 nucleotide sequence: TGTGCCAGCAGCGGCGGGACTAGCGGAAACAATGAGCAGTTCTTC.

This sequence joins TRBV11-2 and TRBJ2-5; D remains unclear. Matching the DNA end better, TRBJ2-7 makes the J call doubtful. Germline CDR1 is SGHAT and CDR2 is FQNNGV. The CDR3 consists of 12 residues. Written as DNA, the CDR3 is TGTGCCAGCAGCTTAGATCTCAACGAGCAGTACTTC. The encoded protein is CASSLDLNEQYF.

The gene calls are TRBV4-1 and TRBJ1-5; D uncertain. Trimming pared 7 bases from V and 6 bases from J, leaving 19 bases between. This CDR3 spans 15 amino acids. CDR1 MGHRA and CDR2 YSYEKL come from the germline V gene. CDR3 in amino acids: CASMRTSGEGQPQHF. Here the CDR3 DNA reads TGCGCCAGCATGAGGACCTCCGGAGAAGGTCAGCCCCAGCATTTT.

This chain uses TRBV5-1 with TRBJ2-5, with 10 bases aligning to TRBD2. Unmatched junction bases numbered 6, after V lost 2 bases and J lost 5 bases. The germline gives CDR1 SGHRS, CDR2 YFSETQ. This CDR3 is built from 15 residues. In nucleotides, the CDR3 is TGCGCCAGCAGCTTCGGGACTAGCGTGTGGGAGACCCAGTACTTC. Its protein product is CASSFGTSVWETQYF.

This clonotype was picked up one time. This chain joins TRBV12-3 or TRBV12-4 and TRBJ1-1, with no clear D. V shed 5 bases and J shed 2 bases, with 12 bases lying between them. This CDR3 is 14 amino acids long. The CDR3 here is CASSPRTLNTEAFF. The DNA of the CDR3 is TGTGCCAGCAGTCCTCGGACCCTTAACACTGAAGCTTTCTTT.

The chain uses TRBV11-1 and TRBJ2-5; D is uncertain. Germline lookup yields CDR1 SGHAT and CDR2 FQDESV (reference sequence). The CDR3 spans 15 residues. The ends were cut back, 1 base at V and 11 bases at J, with 20 bases in the middle. The CDR3 here is CASSLGANVFNEQYF. The DNA of the CDR3 is TGTGCCAGCAGCTTAGGCGCAAACGTCTTCAATGAGCAGTACTTC.

The chain recombines TRBV4-3 with TRBJ2-1; D uncertain. V was shortened by 0 bases and J by 0 bases, with 9 bases between the two germline ends. Germline CDR1 is LGHNA and CDR2 is YSLEER. This CDR3 has 16 residues. In nucleotides, the CDR3 is TGCGCCAGCAGCCAAGACAGTCAAAGCTCCTACAATGAGCAGTTCTTC. It codes for CASSQDSQSSYNEQFF.